This T cell receptor beta chain originates from a study of CD8 T cells in Susac syndrome. The CDR3 loop spans 13 amino acids. Germline CDR1 is SNHLY and CDR2 is FYNNEI. The V gene lost 10 bases and the J gene lost 3 bases, with 14 bases spanning the gap. An amount of RNA that ranged from roughly 0.45 to 1 ug was reverse transcribed with random hexamers. TCRdb reanalysed the immunoSEQ multiplex PCR reads using MiXCR and keeps one entry per CDR3 protein. The profile shows 240,000 or so distinct CDR3 sequences, almost 97% of them singletons. This clonotype occurred once. Sequencing was performed on CD4+ T cells from PBMCs. This TCR was recovered from a human donor with Susac syndrome. The rearrangement uses TRBV2 and TRBJ2-3, with D possibly TRBD2 on 6 matching bases. The CDR3 protein is CAISGVRTDTQYF. As DNA, the CDR3 is TGTGCCATTTCGGGAGTCAGGACAGATACGCAGTATTTT.